These T cell receptor beta chains were read from a single sample in a study of blood T cell repertoires in COVID-19. Generated by immunoSEQ multiplex PCR, the TCRdb table keeps only in-frame clones and is missing some. The sample includes about 220,000 clones, about 80% of them seen just once. The sequenced sample was peripheral blood. The receptor set was obtained from a woman aged 25 to 39 who had recovered from COVID-19. The CDR3 runs from the conserved cysteine through the conserved F or W. A row's size may be missing; if present it is once, few, many or a size class.

v_call	clone_size	j_call	cdr3_aa
TRBV6-4	NA	TRBJ2-1	CASSDFEQGYGEQFF
TRBV27	few	TRBJ2-7	CASSLSLLGTSGYEQYF
TRBV7-3	NA	TRBJ2-2	CASSAQGAQVSGELFF
TRBV30	NA	TRBJ2-7	CAWGDRSWEQYF
TRBV6-2/TRBV6-3	NA	TRBJ2-7	CASSYQGGMREQYF
TRBV5-4	once	TRBJ2-1	CASSLEADSYNEQFF
TRBV3-1/TRBV3-2	NA	TRBJ1-2	CASSQIRGGSYGYTF
TRBV4-2	few	TRBJ2-3	CASSPGLAGVPDTQYF
TRBV9	NA	TRBJ2-7	CASSVVGSSSEQYF
TRBV7-3	once	TRBJ2-7	CASSLFAGAYEQYF
TRBV9	many	TRBJ2-3	CASSLQTSGVTDTQYF
TRBV29-1	NA	TRBJ2-7	CSAEWGPAHEQYF
TRBV27	NA	TRBJ2-7	CASTQLKGPAGVGRQYF
TRBV4-1	NA	TRBJ1-1	CASSQDILRGSNTEAFF
TRBV7-8	NA	TRBJ1-5	CASSLTSRGNSNQPQHF
TRBV6-1	NA	TRBJ1-6	CASSEAAQGNSPLHF
TRBV6-1	NA	TRBJ2-5	CASSELAGALETQYF
TRBV15	NA	TRBJ2-1	CATNNGQGNEQFF
TRBV2	NA	TRBJ2-7	CASSAGQAGYEQYF
TRBV7-3	few	TRBJ2-7	CASSPTSGSSGEQYF
TRBV13	few	TRBJ1-2	CASSLARTAVIGYTF
TRBV7-7	NA	TRBJ2-3	CASSLATFDQGFTPTSTDTQYF
TRBV4-2	NA	TRBJ2-7	CASSHLLGAGDYEQYF